Listed below are T cell receptor beta chains from one sample, sequenced in a study of blood T cell repertoires in COVID-19. The assay was immunoSEQ multiplex PCR, and TCRdb's table has in-frame clones only and misses some. Among 110,000 or so clones listed, 90% were seen once. Sequencing was carried out using peripheral blood. The source of these receptors is a woman in her forties or fifties with acute or convalescent COVID-19. The CDR3 runs from the conserved cysteine through the conserved F or W. Fields, in order: V gene, D gene, J gene, clone size, CDR3 DNA, CDR3 protein. A D gene is named only where the DNA matches it firmly. Size tells how often a clone was seen (once, few, many) or the class of an expanded clone, and some rows leave it out.

TRBV3-1/TRBV3-2	TRBD1	TRBJ2-7	.	TGTGCCAGCAGCTCTGAACGGGACAGCACCTACGAGCAGTACTTC	CASSSERDSTYEQYF
TRBV5-4	TRBD1	TRBJ1-1	.	TGTGCCAGCAGTTTAGGACAGGGTGGAGCTTTCTTT	CASSLGQGGAFF
TRBV19	TRBD1	TRBJ1-4	.	TGTGCCAGTAGTACGGACAGGGGAGGTGAAAAACTGTTTTTT	CASSTDRGGEKLFF
TRBV9	.	TRBJ2-5	.	TGTGCCATCGGGGGGCGTGAGACCCAGTACTTC	CAIGGRETQYF
TRBV19	TRBD1	TRBJ1-1	.	TGTGCCAGTAGTACAGGGGGAGAAGCTTTCTTT	CASSTGGEAFF
TRBV28	.	TRBJ2-3	.	TGTGCCAGCAGGAAACAGGGCACAGATACGCAGTATTTT	CASRKQGTDTQYF
TRBV12-3/TRBV12-4	.	TRBJ2-5	.	TGTGCCAGCAGTTTAGGCCTAGAGGAGACCCAGTACTTC	CASSLGLEETQYF
TRBV7-9	TRBD1	TRBJ1-6	.	TGTGCCAGCAGCTTAACAGGGGATAATTCACCCCTCCACTTT	CASSLTGDNSPLHF
TRBV6-5	.	TRBJ2-7	.	TGTGCCAGCAGTAGGACAGCGAGCCTCTCCTACGAGCAGTACTTC	CASSRTASLSYEQYF
TRBV6-5	.	TRBJ1-1	few	TGTGCCAGCAGTCGAACAGGGATGAACACTGAAGCTTTCTTT	CASSRTGMNTEAFF
TRBV5-8	TRBD2	TRBJ2-1	.	TGTGCCAGCATTTATCGCGGGAGAGGGGAGCAGTTCTTC	CASIYRGRGEQFF
TRBV15	.	TRBJ1-3	.	TGTGCCACCAGCGCCCGACAGATGAACTCTGGAAACACCATATATTTT	CATSARQMNSGNTIYF
TRBV5-4	.	TRBJ1-1	.	TGTGCCAGCCCGGACAGTCGTAATGAAGCTTTCTTT	CASPDSRNEAFF
TRBV28	.	TRBJ1-1	.	TGTGCCAGCAGTGGGCGGCAGGGCGACACTGAAGCTTTCTTT	CASSGRQGDTEAFF
TRBV5-4	.	TRBJ1-1	.	TGTGCCAGCAGCTCTAATACAGGGCTAGCAGCTTTCTTT	CASSSNTGLAAFF
TRBV19	.	TRBJ1-2	.	TGTGCCAGTGCGGGGGGGCCTGGGGCCGCTAACTATGGCTACACCTTC	CASAGGPGAANYGYTF
TRBV30	.	TRBJ1-1	.	TGTGCCTGGGACGCCGGGGGGCTTGGTGAAGCTTTCTTT	CAWDAGGLGEAFF
TRBV19	.	TRBJ1-5	.	TGTGCCAGTAGTATATATCCCCGGCAGCCCCAGCATTTT	CASSIYPRQPQHF
TRBV25-1	TRBD1	TRBJ1-2	.	TGTGCCAGCAGTGACGGTACAGGGGGTTATGGCTACACCTTC	CASSDGTGGYGYTF
TRBV18	TRBD1	TRBJ1-4	.	TGTGCCAGCTCACAGGGGGCGGATGAAAAACTGTTTTTT	CASSQGADEKLFF
TRBV6-2/TRBV6-3	.	TRBJ2-1	.	TGTGCCAGCAGTTCTAACCTAGCTGTCCTCGGGGAGCAGTTCTTC	CASSSNLAVLGEQFF
TRBV2	.	TRBJ1-3	.	TGTGCCAGCAGTGAAGGGCTCTCCCCTGGAAACACCATATATTTT	CASSEGLSPGNTIYF
TRBV30	.	TRBJ2-5	.	TGTGCCTGGTCACAGGGACCTGAGACCCAGTACTTC	CAWSQGPETQYF
TRBV30	.	TRBJ2-7	.	TGTGCCTGGGACTTGGGGCATGAGGAGCAGTACTTC	CAWDLGHEEQYF
TRBV10-1	TRBD1	TRBJ2-3	.	TGCGCCAGCAGTGGGCCCGGGACAGGGCCCACAGATACGCAGTATTTT	CASSGPGTGPTDTQYF
TRBV18	.	TRBJ1-1	.	TGTGCCAGCTCACCCGGGGTTAACACTGAAGCTTTCTTT	CASSPGVNTEAFF
TRBV28	.	TRBJ1-2	.	TGTGCCAGCGGAGATCGGGACATCTCTGATAAGGACTATGGCTACACCTTC	CASGDRDISDKDYGYTF
TRBV9	.	TRBJ1-1	.	TGTGCCAGCAGCGTAGCCCCCCTGGCCAACACTGAAGCTTTCTTT	CASSVAPLANTEAFF
TRBV10-3	.	TRBJ1-3	once	TGTGCCATCAGGGACATCAATGCTGGGAACACCATATATTTT	CAIRDINAGNTIYF
TRBV6-1	.	TRBJ1-5	.	TGTGCCAGCAGTGAAGACAGCCGCAATCAGCCCCAGCATTTT	CASSEDSRNQPQHF
TRBV30	TRBD1	TRBJ1-1	.	TGTGCCTGGACCGGGACAGGAGACATGAACACTGAAGCTTTCTTT	CAWTGTGDMNTEAFF
TRBV12-3/TRBV12-4	TRBD1	TRBJ1-5	.	TGTGCCAGCAGTTTGACAGGGGGCCAGCCCCAGCATTTT	CASSLTGGQPQHF
TRBV7-8	.	TRBJ1-1	.	TGTGCCAGCAGCCCAACCACAGGAAAGGTGAACACTGAAGCTTTCTTT	CASSPTTGKVNTEAFF
TRBV7-8	.	TRBJ1-1	.	TGTGCCAGCAGCTTAGCATTCTTGTCTACTGAAGCTTTCTTT	CASSLAFLSTEAFF
TRBV28	.	TRBJ1-5	.	TGTGCCAGCAGTTTCTTGTTACGGCAGAACGGGGCCCAGCATTTT	CASSFLLRQNGAQHF
TRBV24-1	.	TRBJ1-2	.	TGTGCCACCAGAGGAGGAGCTAACTATGGCTACACCTTC	CATRGGANYGYTF
TRBV25-1	TRBD2	TRBJ2-3	.	TGTGCCAGCAGTTCCCTTGATGGACTAGCGGGAGCAGATACGCAGTATTTT	CASSSLDGLAGADTQYF
TRBV9	.	TRBJ1-3	.	TGTGCCAGCAGCGTAGAAGGGACACCCGGAAACACCATATATTTT	CASSVEGTPGNTIYF
TRBV27	TRBD1	TRBJ1-5	.	TGTGCCAGCTGGGACAGAAGTGAGCCCCAGCATTTT	CASWDRSEPQHF
TRBV7-2	TRBD1	TRBJ2-7	.	TGTGCCAGCAGCACAAGGACAGGGAGGAGCTCCTACGAGCAGTACTTC	CASSTRTGRSSYEQYF
TRBV13	.	TRBJ2-3	once	TGTGCCAGCAGCCTCATACGGGAGTTCGGAACAGATACGCAGTATTTT	CASSLIREFGTDTQYF